This T cell receptor beta chain comes out of a study of blood T cell repertoires in COVID-19 (dated by TCRdb to the early 2020s). The study in broad terms: Samples from collaborators originated in the United States, Italy and Spain and spanned both the acute and convalescent phases of COVID-19. The prospective study material was composed of cDNA or gDNA derived from T cells, B-cell-depleted T cells, or PBMCs. The dataset comprised deeply sampled blood TCRbeta repertoires from subjects exposed to, actively infected with, or recovered from COVID-19. The repertoires were released in a freely available public database intended as a resource for research on the immune response to SARS-CoV-2. The samples were drawn from two sources: the first 160 participants of the ongoing ImmuneRACE study, and 1,254 subjects contributed by 6 global collaborators. A de-identified subject ID, COVID-19 status, age in years and sex were almost always included in the sample metadata. Where available, HLA class I and class II types were obtained from metadata supplied by the sample provider rather than from assay-based typing.

Study-wide conclusions, independent of this receptor: The quantity of clinical and demographic metadata differed by source and by participant and was supplied without curation.

TCRbeta CDR3 regions were amplified from genomic DNA using the immunoSEQ Assay, a bias-controlled multiplex PCR. As for how the authors treated the data: The number of nucleated cells in each sample was estimated by amplification of reference gene primers within the assay. Sequence reads were collapsed and filtered to measure the absolute abundance of every unique TCRbeta CDR3 rearrangement. For each sample, productive Simpson clonality was calculated as the square root of Simpson's diversity index over productive rearrangements. The table comes from immuneACCESS by way of TCRdb, which keeps in-frame sequences with V and J called. Part of the clones is missing from these tables; in studies checked, under half for an unresolved V gene and the rest for unknown reasons. V, J and clone size are those of that table, while D and trimming were read from the DNA. This sample holds 250,000 to 300,000 clones; roughly 92% were observed only once. Of the sample, approximately 2% is held by the ten largest clones.

At one collaborating source in Seattle, patients were enrolled during active infection and were followed longitudinally through the course of disease. Each collaborating institution followed its own protocols to collect whole blood in K2EDTA tubes. For TCRbeta analysis, collaborator samples were shipped as frozen whole blood, as isolated PBMCs, or as DNA extracted from either sample type. Concerning this clone itself: It lacks a known antigen. An end of the junction differs from the germline gene, which may be a read error.

The origin of this receptor is a woman aged 30 to 39 with COVID-19, enrolled during active disease. The sequencing sample was made of peripheral blood.

CDR3 loop: CASREGLAGETQYF. The bases are TGTGCCAGCAGAGAAGGACTAGCGGGAGAGACCCAGTACTTC. The chain joins TRBV2 to TRBJ2-5, with 11 middle bases fitting TRBD2. The CDR3 covers 14 residues, taking in both the cysteine and the phenylalanine. Only the CDR3 part of the read is kept: 42 bases, read in frame from the first base. CDR1 and CDR2 (SNHLY, FYNNEI) derive from the germline V gene. Reference TRBV2 and TRBJ2-5 genes cover what lies past the CDR3, so the full variable domain is EPEVTQTPSHQVTQMGQEVILRCVPISNHLYFYWYRQILGQKVEFLVSFYNNEISEKSEIFDDQFSVERPDGSNFTLKIRSTKLEDSAMYFCASREGLAGETQYFGPGTRLLVL.